This TCR beta chain emerged from a study of blood T cell repertoires in COVID-19. Looking at the study overall: COVID-19 samples collected from the United States, Italy and Spain covered acute and convalescent phases.

This clone was seen only a few times. Looked up from germline, CDR1 is KGHSH and CDR2 is LQKENI. Trimming left V 3 bases short and J 2 bases short, with 18 bases between. The CDR3 contains 17 residues. The table came from immunoSEQ multiplex PCR; TCRdb's copy has only in-frame clones and leaves some out. The sample has 75,000 to 80,000 clones; roughly 80% are singletons. The receptor comes from a woman in her fifties or sixties with acute or convalescent COVID-19. The chain uses TRBV18 and TRBJ2-3; the D gene is possibly TRBD1 (6 bases). The sequenced sample was peripheral blood. For the CDR3, the DNA is TGTGCCAGCTCACCTCCCCGAGAACAGGGTACCACAGATACGCAGTATTTT. The encoded protein is CASSPPREQGTTDTQYF.